This note documents a single TCR beta chain sequence. The antigen is unknown. The entry originates in a study of shared clonotypes between healthy human individuals. General study points: Memory subsets generally showed smaller estimated richness than naive subsets did.

This CDR3 has 15 residues. The V end lost 0 bases, the J end lost 5 bases, and 12 bases lay between the germline ends. CDR1 and CDR2 (germline): MNHEY, SMNVEV (reference sequence). The assay was immunoSEQ multiplex PCR, and TCRdb's table has in-frame clones only and misses some. The sample has hundreds of thousands of clones, roughly 95% seen once. CD45RO-negative, CCR7-selected cells formed the naive CD8 fraction, which excluded terminally differentiated effector memory CD45RA+ cells. Specimen: naive CD8+ T cells sorted from blood. The J gene is TRBJ2-3, the V gene TRBV27; no clear D. This receptor was obtained from a woman in her thirties in good health. CDR3 region: CASSLSWYTGDTQYF. The CDR3 DNA is TGTGCCAGCAGTTTATCGTGGTATACTGGAGATACGCAGTATTTT.